Following are 3 T cell receptor beta chains from one sample sequenced in a study of STAT3 mutations in large granular lymphocyte leukemia. Study findings and constraints: At least one immunodominant TCR beta clonotype appeared in every T-cell large granular lymphocyte leukemia patient.

Their specific antigens are unknown. Some clones are missing from TCRdb's copy, which holds only in-frame ones; the method was immunoSEQ multiplex PCR. Here the sample spans tens of thousands of clones, roughly 88% being singletons. The sample comprised PBMCs. The source is a human donor with T large granular lymphocyte leukemia. Some clones in this sample may be carry-over from other donors' samples.

V gene TRBV6-5 combines with J gene TRBJ1-6, with 7 bases lining up with TRBD1. Germline CDR1 is MNHEY and CDR2 is SVGAGI. The CDR3 contains 16 residues. With V trimmed by 0 bases and J by 7 bases, 6 bases remained unmatched. The CDR3 coding sequence is TGTGCCAGCAGTTACTCCTACCGGGACAGCAATTCACCCCTCCACTTT. Residues: CASSYSYRDSNSPLHF.

The genes are TRBV5-4 and TRBJ1-5; 7 nucleotides align to TRBD1. This CDR3 is 17 amino acids long. Trimming cost V 4 bases and J 0 bases; bases outside gene matches: 10. Looked up from germline, CDR1 is SGHNT and CDR2 is YYREEE (reference sequence). CDR3: CASSMDRNYYSNQPQHF. In DNA, the CDR3 is TGTGCCAGCAGCATGGACAGGAATTACTATAGCAATCAGCCCCAGCATTTT.

The chain joins TRBV6-4 to TRBJ2-1, with D possibly being TRBD2 (5 bases). With 3 bases removed from V and 5 bases from J, the gap between germline ends came to 8 bases. The CDR3 is made up of 13 amino acids. CDR1 MRHNA and CDR2 SNTAGT come from the germline V gene. The chain's CDR3 is CASSEDSNNEQFF. In nucleotides, the CDR3 is TGTGCCAGCAGTGAGGACTCTAACAATGAGCAGTTCTTC.